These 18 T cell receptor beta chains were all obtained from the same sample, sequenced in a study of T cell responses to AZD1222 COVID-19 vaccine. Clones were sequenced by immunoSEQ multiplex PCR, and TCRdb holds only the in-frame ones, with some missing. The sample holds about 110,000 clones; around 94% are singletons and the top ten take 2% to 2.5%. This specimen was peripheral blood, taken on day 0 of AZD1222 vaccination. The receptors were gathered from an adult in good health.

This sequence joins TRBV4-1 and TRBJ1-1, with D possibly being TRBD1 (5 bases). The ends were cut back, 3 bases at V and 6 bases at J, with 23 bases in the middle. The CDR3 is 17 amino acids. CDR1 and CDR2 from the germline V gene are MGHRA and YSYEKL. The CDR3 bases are TGCGCCAGCAGCCACGGGAAAACAGGTGGGGTTTCTGCTGAAGCTTTCTTT. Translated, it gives CASSHGKTGGVSAEAFF.

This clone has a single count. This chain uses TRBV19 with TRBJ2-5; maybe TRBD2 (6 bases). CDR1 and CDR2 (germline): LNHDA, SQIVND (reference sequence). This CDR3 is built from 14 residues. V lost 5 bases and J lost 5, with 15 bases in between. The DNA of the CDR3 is TGTGCCAGTAGTCCCCAGACTAGTACGGAGACCCAGTACTTC. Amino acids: CASSPQTSTETQYF.

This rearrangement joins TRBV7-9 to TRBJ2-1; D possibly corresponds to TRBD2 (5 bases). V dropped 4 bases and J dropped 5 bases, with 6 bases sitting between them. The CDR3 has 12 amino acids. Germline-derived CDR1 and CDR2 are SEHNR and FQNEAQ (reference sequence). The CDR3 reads CASSWRDNEQFF. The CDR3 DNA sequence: TGTGCCAGCAGCTGGCGGGACAATGAGCAGTTCTTC.

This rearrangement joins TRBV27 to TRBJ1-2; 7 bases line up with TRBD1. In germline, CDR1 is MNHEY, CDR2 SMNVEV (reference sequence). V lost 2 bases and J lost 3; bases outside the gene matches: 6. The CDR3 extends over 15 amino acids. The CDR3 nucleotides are TGTGCCAGCAGTTTAATGACAGGGTTTGACTATGGCTACACCTTC. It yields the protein CASSLMTGFDYGYTF.

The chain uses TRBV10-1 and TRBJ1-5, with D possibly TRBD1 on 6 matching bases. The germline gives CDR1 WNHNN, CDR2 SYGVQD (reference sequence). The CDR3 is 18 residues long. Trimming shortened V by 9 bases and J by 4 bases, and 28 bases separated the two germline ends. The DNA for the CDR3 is TGCGCCAGGCAACCCCTCAGGGGCCGGACAGTTGGGAATCAGCCCCAGCATTTT. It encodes CARQPLRGRTVGNQPQHF.

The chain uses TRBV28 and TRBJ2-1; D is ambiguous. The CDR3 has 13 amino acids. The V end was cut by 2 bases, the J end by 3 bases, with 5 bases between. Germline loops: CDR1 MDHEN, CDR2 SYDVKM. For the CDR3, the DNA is TGTGCCAGCAGTTTAGCAGACTACAATGAGCAGTTCTTC. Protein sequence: CASSLADYNEQFF. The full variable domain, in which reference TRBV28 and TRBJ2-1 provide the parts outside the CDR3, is DVKVTQSSRYLVKRTGEKVFLECVQDMDHENMFWYRQDPGLGLRLIYFSYDVKMKEKGDIPEGYSVSREKKERFSLILESASTNQTSMYLCASSLADYNEQFFGPGTRLTVL.

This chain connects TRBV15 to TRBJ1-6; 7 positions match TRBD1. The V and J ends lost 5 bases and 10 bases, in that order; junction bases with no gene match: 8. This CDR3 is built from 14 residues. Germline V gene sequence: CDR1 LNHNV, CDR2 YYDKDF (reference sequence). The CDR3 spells CATSLGTVSSPLHF. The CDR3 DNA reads TGTGCCACCAGCCTCGGGACAGTCAGCTCACCCCTCCACTTT.

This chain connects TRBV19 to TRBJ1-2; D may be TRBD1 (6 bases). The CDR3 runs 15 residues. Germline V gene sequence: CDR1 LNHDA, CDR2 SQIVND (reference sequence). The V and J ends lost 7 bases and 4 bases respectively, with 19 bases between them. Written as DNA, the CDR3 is TGTGCCAGTACTGTCCCGGGACAATGGAGCTATGGCTACACCTTC. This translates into CASTVPGQWSYGYTF.

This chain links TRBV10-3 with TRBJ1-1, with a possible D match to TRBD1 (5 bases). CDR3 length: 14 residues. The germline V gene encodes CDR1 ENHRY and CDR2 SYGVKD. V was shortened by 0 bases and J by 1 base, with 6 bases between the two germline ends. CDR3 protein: CAISESQANTEAFF. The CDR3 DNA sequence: TGTGCCATCAGTGAGTCACAGGCGAACACTGAAGCTTTCTTT.

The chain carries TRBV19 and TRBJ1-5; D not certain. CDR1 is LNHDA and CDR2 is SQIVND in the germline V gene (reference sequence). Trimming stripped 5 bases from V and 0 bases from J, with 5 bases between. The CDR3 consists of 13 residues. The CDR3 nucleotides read TGTGCCAGTAGTCCTTATAGCAATCAGCCCCAGCATTTT. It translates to CASSPYSNQPQHF.

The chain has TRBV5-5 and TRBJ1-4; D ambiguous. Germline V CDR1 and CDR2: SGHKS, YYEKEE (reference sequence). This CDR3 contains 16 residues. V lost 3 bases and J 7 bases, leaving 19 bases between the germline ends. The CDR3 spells CASSSPDRDSAEKLFF. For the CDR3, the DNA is TGTGCCAGCAGCTCGCCTGACCGCGACTCGGCTGAAAAACTGTTTTTT.

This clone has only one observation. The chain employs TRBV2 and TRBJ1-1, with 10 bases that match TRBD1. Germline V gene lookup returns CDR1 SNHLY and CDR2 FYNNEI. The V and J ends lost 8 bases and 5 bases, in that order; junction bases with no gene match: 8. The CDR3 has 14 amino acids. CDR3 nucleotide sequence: TGTGCCAGCCAACACGGGACAGGGGAAACTGAAGCTTTCTTT. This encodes CASQHGTGETEAFF.

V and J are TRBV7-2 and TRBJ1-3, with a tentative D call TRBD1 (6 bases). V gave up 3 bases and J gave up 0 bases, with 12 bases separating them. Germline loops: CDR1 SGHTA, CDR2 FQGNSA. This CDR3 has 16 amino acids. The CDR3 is CASSFSPTGSGNTIYF. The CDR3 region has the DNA TGTGCCAGCAGCTTCAGCCCGACAGGCTCTGGAAACACCATATATTTT.

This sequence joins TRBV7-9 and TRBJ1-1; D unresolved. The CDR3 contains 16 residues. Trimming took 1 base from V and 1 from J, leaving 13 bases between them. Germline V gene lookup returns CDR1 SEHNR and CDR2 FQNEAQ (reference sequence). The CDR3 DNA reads TGTGCCAGCAGCTTAGGAGTACAACGGTCGAACACTGAAGCTTTCTTT. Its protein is CASSLGVQRSNTEAFF.

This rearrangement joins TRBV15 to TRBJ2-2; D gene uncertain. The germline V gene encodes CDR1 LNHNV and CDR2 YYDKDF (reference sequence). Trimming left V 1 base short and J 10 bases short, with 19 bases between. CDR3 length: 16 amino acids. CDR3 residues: CATSRGVGIKGPELFF. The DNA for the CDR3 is TGTGCCACCAGCAGAGGTGTGGGAATAAAAGGACCGGAGCTGTTTTTT.

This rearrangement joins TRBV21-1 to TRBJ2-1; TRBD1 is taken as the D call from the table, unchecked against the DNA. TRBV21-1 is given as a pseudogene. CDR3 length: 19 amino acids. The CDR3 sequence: CASRVSPQFRDSSYNEQFF. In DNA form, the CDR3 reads TGTGCCAGCAGGGTTTCACCCCAATTCAGGGATAGCTCCTACAATGAGCAGTTCTTC.

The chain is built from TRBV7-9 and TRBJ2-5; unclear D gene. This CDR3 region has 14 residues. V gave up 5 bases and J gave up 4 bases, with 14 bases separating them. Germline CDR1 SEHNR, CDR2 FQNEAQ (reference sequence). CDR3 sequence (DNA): TGTGCCAGCAGCCCACCGGGTTCACCAGAGACCCAGTACTTC. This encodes CASSPPGSPETQYF.

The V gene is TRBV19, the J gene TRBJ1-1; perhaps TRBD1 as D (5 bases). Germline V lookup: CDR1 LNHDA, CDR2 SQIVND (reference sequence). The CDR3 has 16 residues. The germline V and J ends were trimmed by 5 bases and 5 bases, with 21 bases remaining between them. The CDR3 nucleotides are TGTGCCAGTAGTGTTCCCGGCCGGGACCCCAGGACTGAAGCTTTCTTT. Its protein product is CASSVPGRDPRTEAFF.